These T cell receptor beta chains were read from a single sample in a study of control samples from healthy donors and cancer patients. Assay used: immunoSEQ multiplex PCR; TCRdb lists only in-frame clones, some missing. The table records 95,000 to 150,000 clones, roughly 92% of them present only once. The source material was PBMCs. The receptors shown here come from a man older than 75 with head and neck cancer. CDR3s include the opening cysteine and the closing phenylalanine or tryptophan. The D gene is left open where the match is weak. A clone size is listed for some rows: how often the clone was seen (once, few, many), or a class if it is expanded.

CASSRLAGGPRTDTQYF	TGTGCCAGCAGCCGACTAGCGGGGGGGCCGCGGACAGATACGCAGTATTTT	TRBJ2-3	-	TRBD2	TRBV14
CASSSRDRNEQFF	TGTGCCAGCAGTTCCCGGGACCGCAATGAGCAGTTCTTC	TRBJ2-1	-	-	TRBV6-2/TRBV6-3
CASSLGGTGSETQYF	TGCGCCAGCAGCTTGGGGGGGACAGGGAGCGAGACCCAGTACTTC	TRBJ2-5	-	TRBD1	TRBV5-1
CASSPDDRGAVNEQYF	TGCGCCAGCAGCCCGGATGACAGGGGCGCCGTGAACGAGCAGTACTTC	TRBJ2-7	once	TRBD1	TRBV5-1
CASSIGGSLGEQFF	TGTGCCAGTAGTATAGGCGGGAGTTTGGGTGAGCAGTTCTTC	TRBJ2-1	once	TRBD2	TRBV19
CASSVVVGMNTEAFF	TGTGCCAGCAGCGTAGTGGTAGGCATGAACACTGAAGCTTTCTTT	TRBJ1-1	-	-	TRBV9
CASETGSKANYGYTF	TGTGCCAGCGAGACAGGTTCTAAAGCTAACTATGGCTACACCTTC	TRBJ1-2	-	-	TRBV6-5
CASSFLLGPGSEQYF	TGTGCCAGCAGCTTCCTCCTAGGCCCGGGCTCCGAGCAGTACTTC	TRBJ2-7	-	-	TRBV7-2
CASSIDKAGGPTQYF	TGTGCCAGTAGTATAGATAAGGCGGGGGGGCCGACGCAGTATTTT	TRBJ2-3	-	TRBD2	TRBV19
CASSLGQGNTEAFF	TGTGCCAGCAGCTTAGGACAGGGGAACACTGAAGCTTTCTTT	TRBJ1-1	-	TRBD1	TRBV7-8
CASSVSRNTEAFF	TGTGCCAGCAGCGTATCACGGAACACTGAAGCTTTCTTT	TRBJ1-1	-	-	TRBV9
CASSYWGRAYEQYF	TGTGCCAGCAGTTACTGGGGAAGAGCCTACGAGCAGTACTTC	TRBJ2-7	once	-	TRBV6-2/TRBV6-3
CASSTKGEQYF	TGTGCCAGCTCCACCAAGGGGGAGCAGTACTTC	TRBJ2-7	-	-	TRBV18
CASSRLGRNQPQHF	TGTGCCAGCAGCCGTTTAGGCCGTAATCAGCCCCAGCATTTT	TRBJ1-5	-	-	TRBV16
CASSLDRANTEAFF	TGCGCCAGCAGCTTGGATCGAGCCAACACTGAAGCTTTCTTT	TRBJ1-1	-	-	TRBV5-1
CASSVADEQFF	TGTGCCAGCAGTGTGGCGGATGAGCAGTTCTTC	TRBJ2-1	-	-	TRBV2
CASSQAVQGSYTF	TGTGCCAGCAGCCAAGCGGTTCAGGGTAGCTACACCTTC	TRBJ1-2	-	-	TRBV14
CASSLRFASSKTDTQYF	TGTGCCAGCAGCTTACGATTCGCGTCTAGCAAGACAGATACGCAGTATTTT	TRBJ2-3	once	-	TRBV5-4
CASSLFRNYGYTF	TGTGCCAGCAGTTTATTTAGGAACTATGGCTACACCTTC	TRBJ1-2	once	-	TRBV27
CASSVVGDTQSSNYGYTF	TGTGCCAGCAGCGTAGTAGGGGACACACAGTCCAGTAACTATGGCTACACCTTC	TRBJ1-2	-	-	TRBV9
CASRLLAGGGTGELFF	TGTGCCAGCAGGTTACTAGCGGGAGGCGGAACCGGGGAGCTGTTTTTT	TRBJ2-2	-	TRBD2	TRBV11-2
CSTKDRVETEAFF	TGCAGCACCAAAGACAGGGTGGAAACTGAAGCTTTCTTT	TRBJ1-1	-	TRBD1	TRBV29-1
CATSKYGDTQYF	TGTGCCACCAGCAAGTACGGAGATACGCAGTATTTT	TRBJ2-3	-	-	TRBV15
CASSLEGWGGDRPTYEQYF	TGTGCCAGCAGCTTAGAGGGGTGGGGTGGGGACAGACCTACCTACGAGCAGTACTTC	TRBJ2-7	-	TRBD1	TRBV7-6
CASSQVAGANYEQYF	TGTGCCAGCAGCCAAGTAGCGGGGGCCAACTACGAGCAGTACTTC	TRBJ2-7	-	TRBD2	TRBV3-1/TRBV3-2
CASSQEIGATNEKLFF	TGCGCCAGCAGCCAAGAAATAGGGGCAACTAATGAAAAACTGTTTTTT	TRBJ1-4	-	-	TRBV4-1
CASSQEMNTEAFF	TGTGCCAGCAGCCAAGAGATGAACACTGAAGCTTTCTTT	TRBJ1-1	-	-	TRBV14
CASGLEPDRGEAFF	TGTGCTAGTGGTTTGGAACCCGACAGGGGGGAAGCTTTCTTT	TRBJ1-1	few	TRBD1	TRBV12-5
CSVSGTGGAEGYTF	TGCAGCGTTTCCGGGACAGGGGGCGCCGAAGGCTACACCTTC	TRBJ1-2	-	TRBD1	TRBV29-1
CASSSARGEGNTIYF	TGTGCCAGCAGCTCAGCCAGGGGAGAAGGAAACACCATATATTTT	TRBJ1-3	once	-	TRBV5-4
CASSLVGSGMGEQYF	TGTGCCAGCAGCTTAGTGGGTAGCGGGATGGGGGAGCAGTACTTC	TRBJ2-7	-	TRBD2	TRBV11-2
CASRGPSAYEQYF	TGTGCCAGTCGAGGGCCCTCCGCCTACGAGCAGTACTTC	TRBJ2-7	once	-	TRBV19
CATSRDLAAGGTQHF	TGTGCCACCAGCAGAGATCTGGCAGCCGGAGGGACCCAGCATTTT	TRBJ1-5	-	-	TRBV15
CASSQRNTGELFF	TGTGCCAGCAGCCAGCGGAACACCGGGGAGCTGTTTTTT	TRBJ2-2	-	-	TRBV5-4
CASSLEASSYEQYF	TGCGCCAGCAGCTTGGAGGCGAGCTCCTACGAGCAGTACTTC	TRBJ2-7	-	-	TRBV5-1
CASTLAQAGNQPQHF	TGCGCCAGCACCCTGGCTCAGGCAGGCAATCAGCCCCAGCATTTT	TRBJ1-5	-	-	TRBV4-1
CASSLLTPYSYNEQFF	TGTGCCAGCAGTTTATTGACTCCCTACAGCTACAATGAGCAGTTCTTC	TRBJ2-1	-	-	TRBV27
CASSSGGRGGELFF	TGTGCCAGTAGCTCGGGAGGGCGCGGCGGGGAGCTGTTTTTT	TRBJ2-2	-	TRBD2	TRBV19
CASSRGVDTQYF	TGTGCCAGCAGCCGGGGCGTGGATACGCAGTATTTT	TRBJ2-3	-	-	TRBV14
CASSHRVPGSGYGYTF	TGTGCCAGCTCACATAGAGTACCGGGTTCAGGGTATGGCTACACCTTC	TRBJ1-2	-	-	TRBV18
CASSLGVVGGNEKLFF	TGCGCCAGCAGCTTGGGTGTGGTGGGCGGAAATGAAAAACTGTTTTTT	TRBJ1-4	-	-	TRBV5-1
CASSLDPNTEAFF	TGTGCCAGCAGCTTGGACCCGAACACTGAAGCTTTCTTT	TRBJ1-1	-	-	TRBV7-2
CASSRLGHEQYF	TGTGCCAGCAGTCGCCTGGGCCACGAGCAGTACTTC	TRBJ2-7	-	-	TRBV6-6
CASTEGGSITGELFF	TGTGCCAGCACCGAAGGGGGGTCAATCACCGGGGAGCTGTTTTTT	TRBJ2-2	once	-	TRBV25-1
CASSAPRGGLSSYNSPLHF	TGTGCCAGCAGTGCCCCCCGGGGGGGGCTGAGCTCCTATAATTCACCCCTCCACTTT	TRBJ1-6	-	-	TRBV28
CASSQRGTLGDEQFF	TGTGCCAGCAGCCAGAGGGGGACGCTGGGTGATGAGCAGTTCTTC	TRBJ2-1	-	-	TRBV3-1/TRBV3-2
CASSGLLPPQETQYF	TGCGCCAGCAGCGGGCTCCTTCCCCCTCAAGAGACCCAGTACTTC	TRBJ2-5	-	-	TRBV5-1
CSCTSASGELFF	TGCAGCTGTACTAGCGCGTCCGGGGAGCTGTTTTTT	TRBJ2-2	-	TRBD2	TRBV29-1
CASSLTQGANEKLFF	TGTGCCAGCAGTTTAACGCAAGGGGCTAATGAAAAACTGTTTTTT	TRBJ1-4	-	-	TRBV27
CASGQGNQPQHF	TGTGCCAGTGGTCAGGGCAATCAGCCCCAGCATTTT	TRBJ1-5	once	-	TRBV19
CASSEVGVAGGGNEQFF	TGTGCCAGCAGTGAAGTAGGAGTAGCGGGGGGGGGCAATGAGCAGTTCTTC	TRBJ2-1	-	TRBD2	TRBV6-1
CASSVGGYQETQYF	TGTGCCAGCAGCGTAGGCGGGTACCAAGAGACCCAGTACTTC	TRBJ2-5	once	-	TRBV9
CASSFPVGTPPLEQYF	TGTGCCAGCAGTTTTCCAGTCGGGACCCCACCTCTCGAGCAGTACTTC	TRBJ2-7	-	-	TRBV5-6
CASSETMNTEAFF	TGTGCCAGCAGTGAAACGATGAACACTGAAGCTTTCTTT	TRBJ1-1	-	-	TRBV6-1